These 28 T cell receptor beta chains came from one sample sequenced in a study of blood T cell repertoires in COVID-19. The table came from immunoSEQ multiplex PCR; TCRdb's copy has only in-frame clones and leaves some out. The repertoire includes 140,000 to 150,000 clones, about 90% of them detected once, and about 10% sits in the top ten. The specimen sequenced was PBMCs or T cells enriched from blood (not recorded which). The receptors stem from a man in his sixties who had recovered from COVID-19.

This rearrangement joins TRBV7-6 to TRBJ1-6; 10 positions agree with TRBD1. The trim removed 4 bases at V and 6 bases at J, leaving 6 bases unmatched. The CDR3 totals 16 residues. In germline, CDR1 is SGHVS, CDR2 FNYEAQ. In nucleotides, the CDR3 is TGTGCCAGCAGCTCCCGGACAGGGGGGACTAATTCACCCCTCCACTTT. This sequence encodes CASSSRTGGTNSPLHF.

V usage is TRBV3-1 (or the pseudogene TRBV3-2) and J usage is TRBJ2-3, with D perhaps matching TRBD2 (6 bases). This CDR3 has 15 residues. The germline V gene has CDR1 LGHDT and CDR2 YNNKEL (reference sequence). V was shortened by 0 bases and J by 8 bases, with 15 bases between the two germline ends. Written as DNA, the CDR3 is TGTGCCAGCAGCCAAGAATGGCCCCGGCGGGGTACGCAGTATTTT. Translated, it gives CASSQEWPRRGTQYF.

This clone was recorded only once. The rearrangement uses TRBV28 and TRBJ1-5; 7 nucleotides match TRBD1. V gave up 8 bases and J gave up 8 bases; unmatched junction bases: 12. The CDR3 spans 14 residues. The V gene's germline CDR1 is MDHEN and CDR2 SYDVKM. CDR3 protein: CASGWGRGTEPQHF. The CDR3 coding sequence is TGTGCCAGCGGGTGGGGCAGGGGGACTGAGCCCCAGCATTTT.

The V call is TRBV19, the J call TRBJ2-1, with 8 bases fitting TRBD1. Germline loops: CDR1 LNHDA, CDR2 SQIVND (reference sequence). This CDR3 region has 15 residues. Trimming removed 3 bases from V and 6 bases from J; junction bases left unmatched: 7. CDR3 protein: CASSILRDRSNEQFF. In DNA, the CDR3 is TGTGCCAGTAGTATCCTGAGGGACAGGTCCAATGAGCAGTTCTTC. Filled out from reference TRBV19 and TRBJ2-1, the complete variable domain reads DGGITQSPKYLFRKEGQNVTLSCEQNLNHDAMYWYRQDPGQGLRLIYYSQIVNDFQKGDIAEGYSVSREKKESFPLTVTSAQKNPTAFYLCASSILRDRSNEQFFGPGTRLTVL.

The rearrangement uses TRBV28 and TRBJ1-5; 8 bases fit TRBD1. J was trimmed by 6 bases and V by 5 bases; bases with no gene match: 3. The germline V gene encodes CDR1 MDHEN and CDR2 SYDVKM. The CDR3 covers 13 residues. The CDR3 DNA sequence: TGTGCCAGCAGTACGACAGGGGCTCAGCCCCAGCATTTT. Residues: CASSTTGAQPQHF.

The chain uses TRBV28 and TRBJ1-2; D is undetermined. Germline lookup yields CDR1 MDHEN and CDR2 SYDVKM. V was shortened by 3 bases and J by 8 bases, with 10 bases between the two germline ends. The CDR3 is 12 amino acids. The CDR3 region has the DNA TGTGCCAGCAGTTTGATAGCGTACGGCTACACCTTC. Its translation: CASSLIAYGYTF.

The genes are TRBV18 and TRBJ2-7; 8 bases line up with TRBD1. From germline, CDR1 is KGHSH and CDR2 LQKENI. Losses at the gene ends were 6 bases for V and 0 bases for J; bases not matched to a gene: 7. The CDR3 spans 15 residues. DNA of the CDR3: TGTGCCAGCTCCCGCACAACAGGGGGCTCCTACGAGCAGTACTTC. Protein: CASSRTTGGSYEQYF. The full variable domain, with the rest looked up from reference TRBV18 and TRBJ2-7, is NAGVMQNPRHLVRRRGQEARLRCSPMKGHSHVYWYRQLPEEGLKFMVYLQKENIIDESGMPKERFSAEFPKEGPSILRIQQVVRGDSAAYFCASSRTTGGSYEQYFGPGTRLTVT.

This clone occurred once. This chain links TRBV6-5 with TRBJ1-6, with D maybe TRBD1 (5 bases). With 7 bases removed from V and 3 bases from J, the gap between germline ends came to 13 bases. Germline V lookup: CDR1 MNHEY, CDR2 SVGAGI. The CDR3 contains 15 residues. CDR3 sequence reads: CASKLETVYNSPLHF. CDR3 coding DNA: TGTGCCAGCAAGTTGGAGACAGTCTATAATTCACCCCTCCACTTT.

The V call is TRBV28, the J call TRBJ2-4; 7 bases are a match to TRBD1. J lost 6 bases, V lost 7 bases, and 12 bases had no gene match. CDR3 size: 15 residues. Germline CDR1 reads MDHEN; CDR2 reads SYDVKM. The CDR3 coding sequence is TGTGCCAGCAAGGGGATCATACAGGGGTCAAACATTCAGTACTTC. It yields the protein CASKGIIQGSNIQYF.

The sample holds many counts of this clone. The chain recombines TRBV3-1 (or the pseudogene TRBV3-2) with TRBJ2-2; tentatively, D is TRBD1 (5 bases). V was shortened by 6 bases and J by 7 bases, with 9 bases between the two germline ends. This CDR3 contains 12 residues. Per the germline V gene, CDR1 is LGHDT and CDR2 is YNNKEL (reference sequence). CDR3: CASRPGFGELFF. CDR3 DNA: TGTGCCAGCAGGCCAGGGTTCGGGGAGCTGTTTTTT.

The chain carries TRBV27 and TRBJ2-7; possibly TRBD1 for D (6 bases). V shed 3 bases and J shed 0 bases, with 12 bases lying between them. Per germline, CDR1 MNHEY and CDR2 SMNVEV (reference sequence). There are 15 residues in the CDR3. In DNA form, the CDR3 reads TGTGCCAGCAGTTTCCGGGACACAAACTCCTACGAGCAGTACTTC. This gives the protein CASSFRDTNSYEQYF.

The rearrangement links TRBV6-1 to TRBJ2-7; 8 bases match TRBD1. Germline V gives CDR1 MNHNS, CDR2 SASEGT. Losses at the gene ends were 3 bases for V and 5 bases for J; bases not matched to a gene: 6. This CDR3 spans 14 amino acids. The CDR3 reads CASSEDRVIDEQYF. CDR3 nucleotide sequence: TGTGCCAGCAGTGAGGACAGGGTTATCGACGAGCAGTACTTC.

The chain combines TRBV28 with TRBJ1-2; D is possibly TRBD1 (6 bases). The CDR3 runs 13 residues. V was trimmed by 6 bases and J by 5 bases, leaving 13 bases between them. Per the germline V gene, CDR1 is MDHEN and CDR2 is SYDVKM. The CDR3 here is CASSPGTQYGYTF. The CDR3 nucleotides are TGTGCCAGCAGCCCCGGGACACAGTATGGCTACACCTTC.

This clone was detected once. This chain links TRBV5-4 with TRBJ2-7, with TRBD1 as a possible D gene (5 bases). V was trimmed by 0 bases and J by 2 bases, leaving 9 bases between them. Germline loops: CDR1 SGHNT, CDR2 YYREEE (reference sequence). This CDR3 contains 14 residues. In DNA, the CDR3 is TGTGCCAGCAGCTTGGGAACAGGAACCTACGAGCAGTACTTC. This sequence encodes CASSLGTGTYEQYF.

The chain's CDR3 is CASSSSVTGELFF. DNA of the CDR3: TGCGCCAGCAGCTCGTCGGTAACCGGGGAGCTGTTTTTT. The chain links TRBV5-1 to TRBJ2-2; D call uncertain. The CDR3 is made up of 13 amino acids. V shed 3 bases and J shed 5 bases, with 8 bases lying between them. Germline V gene data show CDR1 as SGHRS and CDR2 as YFSETQ.

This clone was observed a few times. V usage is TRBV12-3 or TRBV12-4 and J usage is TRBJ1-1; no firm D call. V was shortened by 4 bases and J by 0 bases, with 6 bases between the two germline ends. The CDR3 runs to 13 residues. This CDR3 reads CASSYEMNTEAFF. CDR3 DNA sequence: TGTGCCAGCAGTTACGAGATGAACACTGAAGCTTTCTTT.

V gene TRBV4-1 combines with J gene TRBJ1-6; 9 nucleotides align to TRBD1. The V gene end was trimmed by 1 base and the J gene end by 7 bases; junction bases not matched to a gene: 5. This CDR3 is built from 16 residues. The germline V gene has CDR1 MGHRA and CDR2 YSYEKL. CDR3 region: CASSQVTGGLNSPLHF. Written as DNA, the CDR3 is TGCGCCAGCAGCCAAGTCACAGGGGGCTTAAATTCACCCCTCCACTTT.

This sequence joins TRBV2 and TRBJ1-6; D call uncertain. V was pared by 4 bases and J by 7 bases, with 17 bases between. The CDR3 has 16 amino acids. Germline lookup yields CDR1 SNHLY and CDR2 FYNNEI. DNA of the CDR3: TGTGCCAGCAGTGCCTTGGACTCCCTGGAGAATTCACCCCTCCACTTT. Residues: CASSALDSLENSPLHF.

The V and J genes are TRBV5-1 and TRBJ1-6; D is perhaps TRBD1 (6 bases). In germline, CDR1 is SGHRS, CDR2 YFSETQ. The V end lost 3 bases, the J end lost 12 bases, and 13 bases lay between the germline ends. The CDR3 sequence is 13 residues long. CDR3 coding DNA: TGCGCCAGCAGCTCCGGGACACCGGAACCCCTCCACTTT. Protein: CASSSGTPEPLHF.

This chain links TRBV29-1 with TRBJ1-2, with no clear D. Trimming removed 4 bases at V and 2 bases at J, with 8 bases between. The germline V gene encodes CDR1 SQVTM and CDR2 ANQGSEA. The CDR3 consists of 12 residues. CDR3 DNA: TGCAGCGTTGGGACGGGGAACTATGGCTACACCTTC. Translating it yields CSVGTGNYGYTF.

DNA of the CDR3: TGTGCCAGCAGTGAAAGGGGGACAGGGGTTTACGAGCAGTACTTC. Translated: CASSERGTGVYEQYF. The chain has TRBV6-1 and TRBJ2-7, with 10 bases aligning to TRBD1. J lost 4 bases, V lost 2 bases, and 5 bases had no gene match. The CDR3 length is 15 residues. CDR1 is MNHNS and CDR2 is SASEGT in the germline V gene.

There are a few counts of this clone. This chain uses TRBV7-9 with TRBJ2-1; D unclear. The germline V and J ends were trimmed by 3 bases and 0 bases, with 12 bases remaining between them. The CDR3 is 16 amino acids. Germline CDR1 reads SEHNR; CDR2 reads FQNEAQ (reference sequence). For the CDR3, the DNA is TGTGCCAGCAGCTTCGAAGCGTCAAGCTCCTACAATGAGCAGTTCTTC. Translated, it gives CASSFEASSSYNEQFF.

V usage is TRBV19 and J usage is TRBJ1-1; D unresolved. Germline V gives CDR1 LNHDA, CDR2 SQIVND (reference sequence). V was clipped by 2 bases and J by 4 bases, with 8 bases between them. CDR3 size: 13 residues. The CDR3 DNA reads TGTGCCAGTAGTATACTAGGGAGCACTGAAGCTTTCTTT. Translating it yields CASSILGSTEAFF.

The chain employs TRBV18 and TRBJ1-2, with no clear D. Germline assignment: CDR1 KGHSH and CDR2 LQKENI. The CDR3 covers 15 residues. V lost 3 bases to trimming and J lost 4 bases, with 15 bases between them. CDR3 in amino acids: CASSPGDWEGYGYTF. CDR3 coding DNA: TGTGCCAGCTCACCGGGAGATTGGGAAGGCTATGGCTACACCTTC.

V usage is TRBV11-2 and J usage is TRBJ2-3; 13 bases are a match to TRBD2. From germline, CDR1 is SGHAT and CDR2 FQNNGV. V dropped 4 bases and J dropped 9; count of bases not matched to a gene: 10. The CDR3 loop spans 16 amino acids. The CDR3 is CASSSHGTSGTPTQYF. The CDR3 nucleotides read TGTGCCAGCAGCTCACATGGGACTAGCGGGACGCCCACGCAGTATTTT.

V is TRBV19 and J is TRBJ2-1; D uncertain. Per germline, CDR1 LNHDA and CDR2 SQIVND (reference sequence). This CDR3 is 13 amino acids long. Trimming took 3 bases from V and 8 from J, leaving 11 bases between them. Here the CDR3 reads CASSMGTLDEQFF. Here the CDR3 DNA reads TGTGCCAGTAGTATGGGCACCCTCGATGAGCAGTTCTTC.

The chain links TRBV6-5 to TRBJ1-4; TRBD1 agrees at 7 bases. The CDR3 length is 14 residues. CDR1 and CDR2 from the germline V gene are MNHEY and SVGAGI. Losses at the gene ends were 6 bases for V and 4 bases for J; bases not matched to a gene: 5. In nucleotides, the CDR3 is TGTGCCAGCAGCCTGACAGGGTTTAATGAAAAACTGTTTTTT. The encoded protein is CASSLTGFNEKLFF.

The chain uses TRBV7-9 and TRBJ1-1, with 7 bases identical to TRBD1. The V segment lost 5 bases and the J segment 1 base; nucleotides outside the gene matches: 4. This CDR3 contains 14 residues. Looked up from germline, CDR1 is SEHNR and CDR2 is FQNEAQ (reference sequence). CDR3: CASSGRTGNTEAFF. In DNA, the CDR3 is TGTGCCAGCAGCGGAAGGACAGGGAACACTGAAGCTTTCTTT.